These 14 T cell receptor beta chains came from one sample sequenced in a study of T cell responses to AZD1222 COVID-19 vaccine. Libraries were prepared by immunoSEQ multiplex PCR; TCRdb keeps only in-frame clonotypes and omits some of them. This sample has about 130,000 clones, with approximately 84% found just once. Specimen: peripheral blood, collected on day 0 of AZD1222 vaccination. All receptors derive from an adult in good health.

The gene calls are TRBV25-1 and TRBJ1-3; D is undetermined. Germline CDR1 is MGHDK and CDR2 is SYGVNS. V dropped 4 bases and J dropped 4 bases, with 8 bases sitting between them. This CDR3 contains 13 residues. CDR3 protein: CASSVAVGNTIYF. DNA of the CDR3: TGTGCCAGCAGTGTGGCAGTCGGAAACACCATATATTTT. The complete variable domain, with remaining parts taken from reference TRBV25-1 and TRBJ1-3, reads EADIYQTPRYLVIGTGKKITLECSQTMGHDKMYWYQQDPGMELHLIHYSYGVNSTEKGDLSSESTVSRIRTEHFPLTLESARPSHTSQYLCASSVAVGNTIYFGEGSWLTVV.

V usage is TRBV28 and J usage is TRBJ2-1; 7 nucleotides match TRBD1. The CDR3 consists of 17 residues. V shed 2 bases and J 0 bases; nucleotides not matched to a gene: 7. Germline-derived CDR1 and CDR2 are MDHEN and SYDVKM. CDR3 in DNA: TGTGCCAGCAGTTTACAGGACAGGTTTAGCTCCTACAATGAGCAGTTCTTC. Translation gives CASSLQDRFSSYNEQFF.

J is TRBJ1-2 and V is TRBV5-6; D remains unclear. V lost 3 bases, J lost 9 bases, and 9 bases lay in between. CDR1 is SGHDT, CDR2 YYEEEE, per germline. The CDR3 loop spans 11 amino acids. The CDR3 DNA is TGTGCCAGCAGCTCCAGTATGCGCTACACCTTC. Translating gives CASSSSMRYTF. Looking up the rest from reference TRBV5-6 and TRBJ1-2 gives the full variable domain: DAGVTQSPTHLIKTRGQQVTLRCSPKSGHDTVSWYQQALGQGPQFIFQYYEEEERQRGNFPDRFSGHQFPNYSSELNVNALLLGDSALYLCASSSSMRYTFGSGTRLTVV.

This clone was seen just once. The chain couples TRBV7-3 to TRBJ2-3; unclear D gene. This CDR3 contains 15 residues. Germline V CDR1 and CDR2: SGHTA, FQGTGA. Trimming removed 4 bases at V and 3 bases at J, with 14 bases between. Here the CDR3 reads CASSSSGSETDTQYF. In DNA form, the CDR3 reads TGTGCCAGCAGCTCCTCGGGCAGTGAGACAGATACGCAGTATTTT.

This CDR3 reads CASSYQGQNSPLHF. In nucleotides, the CDR3 is TGTGCCAGCAGCTATCAGGGGCAAAATTCACCCCTCCACTTT. The V and J genes are TRBV7-2 and TRBJ1-6; TRBD1 is a possible D gene (6 bases). Trimming took off 4 bases at V and 7 bases at J, with 11 bases between the two ends. CDR1 is SGHTA and CDR2 is FQGNSA in the germline V gene. This CDR3 region has 14 residues.

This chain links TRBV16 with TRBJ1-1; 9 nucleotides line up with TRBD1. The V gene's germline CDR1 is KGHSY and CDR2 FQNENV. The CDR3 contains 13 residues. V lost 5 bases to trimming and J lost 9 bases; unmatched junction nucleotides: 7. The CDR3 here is CASSATGGLKAFF. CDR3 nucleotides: TGTGCCAGCAGCGCCACAGGGGGCCTCAAAGCTTTCTTT.

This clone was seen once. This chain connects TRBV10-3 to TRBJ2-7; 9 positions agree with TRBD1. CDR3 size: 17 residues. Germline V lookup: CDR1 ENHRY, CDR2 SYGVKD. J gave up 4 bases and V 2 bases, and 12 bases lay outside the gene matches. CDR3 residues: CAISEPFGGTGYYEQYF. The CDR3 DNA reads TGTGCCATCAGTGAGCCTTTTGGAGGGACAGGGTATTACGAGCAGTACTTC.

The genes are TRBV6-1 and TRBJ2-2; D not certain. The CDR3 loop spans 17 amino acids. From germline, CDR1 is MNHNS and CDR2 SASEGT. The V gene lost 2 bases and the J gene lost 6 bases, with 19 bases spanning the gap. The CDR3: CASSEHSLSRMAGELFF. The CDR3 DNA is TGTGCCAGCAGTGAACACAGTCTGTCAAGAATGGCCGGGGAGCTGTTTTTT.

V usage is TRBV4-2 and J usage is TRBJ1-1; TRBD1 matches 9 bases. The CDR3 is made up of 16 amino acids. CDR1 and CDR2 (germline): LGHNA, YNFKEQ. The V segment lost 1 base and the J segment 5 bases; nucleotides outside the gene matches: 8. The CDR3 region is CASSQANRGLGTEAFF. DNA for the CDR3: TGTGCCAGCAGCCAAGCAAACAGGGGGCTGGGGACTGAAGCTTTCTTT.

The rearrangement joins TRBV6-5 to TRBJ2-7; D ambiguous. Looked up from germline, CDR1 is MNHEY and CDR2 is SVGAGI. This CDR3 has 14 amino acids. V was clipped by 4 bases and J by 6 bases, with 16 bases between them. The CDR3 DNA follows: TGTGCCAGCAGTTCGGGCCCCCCAATCGGCGAGCAGTACTTC. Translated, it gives CASSSGPPIGEQYF.

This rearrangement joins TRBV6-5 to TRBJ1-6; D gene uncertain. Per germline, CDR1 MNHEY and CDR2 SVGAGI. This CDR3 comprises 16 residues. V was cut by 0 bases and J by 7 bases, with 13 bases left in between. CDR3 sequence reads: CASSYSSGRRNSPLHF. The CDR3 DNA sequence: TGTGCCAGCAGTTACTCGTCGGGCAGGAGAAATTCACCCCTCCACTTT.

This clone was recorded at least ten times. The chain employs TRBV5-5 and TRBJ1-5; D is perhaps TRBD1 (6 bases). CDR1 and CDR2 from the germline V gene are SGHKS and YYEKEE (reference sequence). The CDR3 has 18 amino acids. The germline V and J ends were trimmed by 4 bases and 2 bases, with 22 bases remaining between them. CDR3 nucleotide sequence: TGTGCCAGCAGCCGAAATCCACAGGGCCCTAGGGGCAATCAGCCCCAGCATTTT. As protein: CASSRNPQGPRGNQPQHF.

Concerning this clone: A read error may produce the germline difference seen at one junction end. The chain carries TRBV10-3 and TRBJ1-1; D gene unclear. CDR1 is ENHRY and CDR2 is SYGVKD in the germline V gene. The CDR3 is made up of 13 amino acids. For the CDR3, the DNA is TGTGCCATCACCCGGACCCCGAGGACTGAAGTTTTCTTT. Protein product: CAITRTPRTEVFF.

CDR3 amino acids: CASSLAGGRGEKLFF. In DNA, the CDR3 is TGTGCCAGCAGCTTAGCGGGGGGTAGGGGTGAAAAACTGTTTTTT. The V gene is TRBV7-8, the J gene TRBJ1-4; D might be TRBD1 (5 bases). This CDR3 region has 15 residues. Germline values: CDR1 SGHVS, CDR2 FQNEAQ. V was clipped by 0 bases and J by 7 bases, with 12 bases between them.